A single sample gave rise to the 16 T cell receptor beta chains below, sequenced in a study of PD-1 blockade in classical Hodgkin lymphoma (dated by TCRdb to about 2020). The time point label, read with the paper, signifies: cycle 1 day 1 (C1D1), immediately before nivolumab initiation. Relapse after autologous stem cell transplantation had occurred in all trial patients, and cohorts A, B and C were distinguished by prior brentuximab vedotin exposure. A Miltenyi CD4+ T cell isolation kit was used for magnetic negative selection to purify CD4+ T cells from thawed PBMCs. Library generation was performed with the immunoSEQ multiplex PCR assay. This immuneACCESS table, as held by TCRdb, lists in-frame sequences with V and J called but not all clones. Of the missing ones, under half trace to an unresolved V gene in checked studies; the others have no known cause. In this sample the table shows about 16,000 clones, around 81% of which occur a single time. The leading ten clones occupy 1% of the sample.

The starting material was CD4+ T cells from blood, obtained at baseline. The receptors shown here come from a human donor with classical Hodgkin lymphoma.

This chain connects TRBV10-3 to TRBJ2-2, with 12 bases identical to TRBD2. This CDR3 is 15 amino acids long. Losses at the gene ends were 6 bases for V and 4 bases for J; bases not matched to a gene: 3. Germline loops: CDR1 ENHRY, CDR2 SYGVKD. CDR3: CAIRRLAGATGELFF. The CDR3 nucleotides are TGTGCCATCAGGAGACTAGCGGGAGCCACCGGGGAGCTGTTTTTT.

The V and J genes are TRBV10-3 and TRBJ2-7; 10 nucleotides match TRBD2. The V gene's germline CDR1 is ENHRY and CDR2 SYGVKD. After removal of 8 bases from V and 4 bases from J, the junction contained 2 bases not matched to a gene. This CDR3 spans 12 amino acids. The chain's CDR3 is CAIGLADYEQYF. The DNA for the CDR3 is TGTGCCATCGGACTAGCGGATTACGAGCAGTACTTC.

This clone was observed once. The chain is built from TRBV30 and TRBJ2-2; perhaps TRBD2 as D (5 bases). Germline assignment: CDR1 GTSNPN and CDR2 SVGIG (reference sequence). This CDR3 is 16 amino acids long. Trimming removed 2 bases at V and 0 bases at J, with 13 bases between. The DNA for the CDR3 is TGTGCCTGGAGTCTGGGAGCGGTACCGAACACCGGGGAGCTGTTTTTT. Protein product: CAWSLGAVPNTGELFF.

Points on this clone: The junction shows a germline mismatch at one end, possibly a read error. This rearrangement joins TRBV15 to TRBJ2-6; no definite D call. Germline loops: CDR1 LNHNV, CDR2 YYDKDF (reference sequence). This CDR3 has 20 amino acids. As DNA, the CDR3 is TGTGCCACCAGCAGACTCCCCCTACGGCCAAGCCTCTCTTGGGCCAACGTCCTGACTTTC. It translates to CATSRLPLRPSLSWANVLTF.

The V call is TRBV7-2, the J call TRBJ1-3; D call uncertain. This CDR3 is 17 amino acids long. CDR1 and CDR2 (germline): SGHTA, FQGNSA. The V end was cut by 9 bases, the J end by 0 bases, with 21 bases between. CDR3 amino acids: CARQLRARSVSGNTIYF. Here the CDR3 DNA reads TGTGCCAGACAGCTCCGGGCCAGGAGCGTCTCTGGAAACACCATATATTTT.

The CDR3 nucleotides read TGTGCCAGTCGGCGAGGGGACCCCAATCAGCCCCAGCATTTT. It yields the protein CASRRGDPNQPQHF. The genes are TRBV6-1 and TRBJ1-5; a weak D match, TRBD1 (5 bases). Trimming left V 9 bases short and J 3 bases short, with 15 bases between. This CDR3 region has 14 residues. Germline CDR1 is MNHNS and CDR2 is SASEGT.

J is TRBJ2-5 and V is TRBV18, with TRBD1 matching 8 bases. This CDR3 has 14 amino acids. The germline V gene encodes CDR1 KGHSH and CDR2 LQKENI. V gave up 4 bases and J gave up 5 bases; unmatched junction bases: 6. For the CDR3, the DNA is TGTGCCAGCTCACGGACAGGGAAGGGGGAGACCCAGTACTTC. Protein: CASSRTGKGETQYF. The full variable domain, completed using reference TRBV18 and TRBJ2-5, is NAGVMQNPRHLVRRRGQEARLRCSPMKGHSHVYWYRQLPEEGLKFMVYLQKENIIDESGMPKERFSAEFPKEGPSILRIQQVVRGDSAAYFCASSRTGKGETQYFGPGTRLLVL.

This chain uses TRBV5-1 with TRBJ1-2; TRBD1 matches at 9 bases. This CDR3 contains 17 residues. Germline trimming cut 0 bases from V and 8 bases from J; bases unmatched to any gene: 14. Germline CDR1 and CDR2: SGHRS and YFSETQ. The chain's CDR3 is CASSLAAQGQGLGGYTF. CDR3 nucleotides: TGCGCCAGCAGCTTGGCCGCCCAGGGACAGGGTCTGGGAGGCTACACCTTC.

The chain employs TRBV6-5 and TRBJ1-3, with D possibly being TRBD1 (5 bases). The V end was cut by 2 bases, the J end by 0 bases, with 5 bases between. Germline V gives CDR1 MNHEY, CDR2 SVGAGI. CDR3 length: 14 amino acids. This CDR3 is CASSYGGSGNTIYF. The CDR3, as DNA: TGTGCCAGCAGTTACGGGGGCTCTGGAAACACCATATATTTT.

CDR3 residues: CASSPVGGIGNTIYF. CDR3 bases: TGTGCCAGCTCACCGGTCGGGGGAATAGGAAACACCATATATTTT. The V gene is TRBV18, the J gene TRBJ1-3, with D possibly matching TRBD1 (5 bases). Trimming took 3 bases from V and 4 from J, leaving 13 bases between them. Germline V gene data show CDR1 as KGHSH and CDR2 as LQKENI. The CDR3 consists of 15 residues.

This chain links TRBV6-6 with TRBJ1-2; 8 bases fit TRBD1. The trim removed 6 bases at V and 6 bases at J, leaving 9 bases unmatched. This CDR3 contains 14 residues. Germline V lookup: CDR1 MNHNY, CDR2 SVGAGI (reference sequence). The CDR3 loop is CASRQGRDRHGYTF. CDR3 nucleotides: TGTGCCAGCAGGCAAGGCAGGGACAGGCATGGCTACACCTTC.

This clone has just one count. The genes are TRBV7-9 and TRBJ1-1; maybe TRBD1 (5 bases). The CDR3 extends over 14 amino acids. Per germline, CDR1 SEHNR and CDR2 FQNEAQ (reference sequence). Trimming stripped 0 bases from V and 4 bases from J, with 9 bases between. This CDR3 is CASSLASRVTEAFF. In DNA, the CDR3 is TGTGCCAGCAGCTTAGCTTCCAGGGTCACTGAAGCTTTCTTT.

The genes are TRBV6-5 and TRBJ2-2; 11 bases line up with TRBD1. Germline CDR1 MNHEY, CDR2 SVGAGI. After removal of 6 bases from V and 8 bases from J, the junction contained 5 bases not matched to a gene. This CDR3 spans 14 amino acids. CDR3 in amino acids: CASRGQGASGELFF. DNA of the CDR3: TGTGCCAGCAGAGGACAGGGGGCTTCTGGGGAGCTGTTTTTT.

This rearrangement joins TRBV5-1 to TRBJ2-3, with no clear D. Trimming removed 0 bases from V and 2 bases from J, with 7 bases in between. This CDR3 is 14 amino acids long. Germline V lookup: CDR1 SGHRS, CDR2 YFSETQ. The CDR3 is CASSLAGNTDTQYF. As DNA, the CDR3 is TGCGCCAGCAGCTTGGCCGGCAACACAGATACGCAGTATTTT.

Regarding this clone: The junction differs from germline at one of its ends, possibly a read error. V and J are TRBV10-3 and TRBJ1-6; 9 bases fit TRBD1. Germline lookup yields CDR1 ENHRY and CDR2 SYGVKD. This CDR3 comprises 15 residues. CDR3: CAIRGTGRDKSPLHF. The CDR3 DNA reads TGTGCCATCAGGGGGACAGGGAGAGATAAATCACCCCTCCACTTT.

The V gene is TRBV6-6, the J gene TRBJ2-3; TRBD1 matches 9 bases. Germline values: CDR1 MNHNY, CDR2 SVGAGI (reference sequence). V was clipped by 5 bases and J by 1 base; unmatched bases: 4. The CDR3 extends over 15 amino acids. For the CDR3, the DNA is TGTGCCAGCAGTACCCGACAGGGGGGCACAGATACGCAGTATTTT. Translation gives CASSTRQGGTDTQYF.